Listed below are T cell receptor beta chains from one sample, sequenced in a study of cytotoxic CD8 clonotypes in ibrutinib-treated CLL. Clones were sequenced by immunoSEQ multiplex PCR, and TCRdb holds only the in-frame ones, with some missing. The table shows tens of thousands of clones, with less than 90% occurring only once. The specimen was PBMCs, collected after 24 months of ibrutinib treatment. The receptor source for this set is a human donor with chronic lymphocytic leukemia. CDR3s include the opening cysteine and the closing phenylalanine or tryptophan. The order of the fields is V gene, J gene, clone size, CDR3 protein. Where a row states a size, it is once, few, many or the class of an expanded clone; other rows omit it.

>TRBV5-4|TRBJ2-1|NA
CASSLVAGPYNEQFF
>TRBV6-1|TRBJ1-2|NA
CASSERGGYGYTF
>TRBV5-1|TRBJ2-5|NA
CASSWTAGGSETQYF
>TRBV6-5|TRBJ1-1|NA
CASTGTDGFQAFF
>TRBV20-1|TRBJ2-7|few
CSASQGNEQYF
>TRBV5-4|TRBJ2-2|NA
CASSLGNTGELFF
>TRBV4-2|TRBJ1-1|NA
CASSPLQGTEAFF
>TRBV18|TRBJ2-7|NA
CASSPPGLDSYEQYF
>TRBV5-1|TRBJ2-7|NA
CASSPRDRGNEQYF
>TRBV4-2|TRBJ1-2|NA
CASSQDWGRAGYTF
>TRBV10-3|TRBJ1-4|NA
CAISESLGAGEKLFF
>TRBV5-8|TRBJ2-7|NA
CASSLRDRGYEQYF
>TRBV7-3|TRBJ2-2|NA
CASSLTPTTGAGELFF
>TRBV4-1|TRBJ2-7|few
CASSAHRGPRSYEQYF
>TRBV5-4|TRBJ1-1|NA
CASSPPPGQGAAAFF
>TRBV7-2|TRBJ1-2|NA
CASSLLGNYGYTF
>TRBV4-2|TRBJ2-1|NA
CASSQEGAELAYNEQFF
>TRBV7-8|TRBJ1-2|NA
CASSPRDSNNYGYTF
>TRBV2|TRBJ2-7|NA
CASSEGGLAEFLYEQYF
>TRBV29-1|TRBJ2-7|NA
CSVIRDSPYEQYF
>TRBV6-1|TRBJ2-5|NA
CASNRDSDQETQYF
>TRBV7-9|TRBJ1-4|once
CASSFSGGEGEKLFF
>TRBV2|TRBJ2-7|NA
CASSERGTADEQYF
>TRBV15|TRBJ1-2|once
CATSRNKEPDNYGYTF
>TRBV15|TRBJ1-1|medium-sized
CATSRLFTGVTNTEAFF
>TRBV19|TRBJ1-5|NA
CASSTTDRQPQHF
>TRBV7-9|TRBJ1-2|NA
CASSAYRDGLPGYTF
>TRBV7-2|TRBJ2-7|NA
CASSFKQGYEQYF
>TRBV28|TRBJ1-2|once
CASSQALGTGGRGYTF
>TRBV5-1|TRBJ2-3|NA
CASSPTGQYTDTQYF
>TRBV29-1|TRBJ1-5|few
CSVRGDSNQPQHF
>TRBV30|TRBJ1-3|NA
CAWSVLPRGSGNTIYF
>TRBV5-1|TRBJ2-5|once
CASSLGVAQETQYF
>TRBV30|TRBJ1-2|NA
CAWSFPGGYGYTF
>TRBV27|TRBJ2-1|NA
CASNLQRSGPYNEQFF
>TRBV9|TRBJ2-3|NA
CASSPSPQGQDTQYF
>TRBV5-1|TRBJ2-7|NA
CASSTGTDEQYF
>TRBV18|TRBJ1-2|NA
CASSPSGQGTYGYTF
>TRBV5-1|TRBJ1-4|NA
CASSLVSATNEKLFF
>TRBV28|TRBJ1-1|once
CASSAPDRGVNTEAFF